One TCR beta chain is described in this entry. These data are taken from a study of T cells in Graves' hyperthyroidism and ophthalmopathy. RNA transcripts served as the template for amplifying TCR beta CDR3 regions. The HTBI primer set drove a first-round RT-PCR of the TCR CDR3. TCRdb ran MiXCR on the multiplex PCR reads and lists one entry per CDR3 protein. This sample yields around 760,000 distinct CDR3 sequences, of which roughly 32% are seen a single time; 31% belongs to the top ten. The sequenced sample was blood. The TCR comes from a woman aged 40 to 50 with Graves' hyperthyroidism.

CDR3: CASRVRQGGYTF. The DNA for the CDR3 is TGTGCCAGCAGGGTTCGACAGGGTGGCTACACCTTC. The genes are TRBV2 and TRBJ1-2; 7 bases are shared with TRBD1. Trimming cost V 6 bases and J 7 bases; bases outside gene matches: 5. CDR1 is SNHLY, CDR2 FYNNEI, per germline. The CDR3 runs 12 residues.